Below, 10 T cell receptor beta chains from the same sample are listed, as sequenced in a study of blood T cells in healthy people across ages. The second PCR ran about 7 to 12 cycles with a sample-barcoded 5' primer and J-beta primers. TCRdb re-called the 5' RACE reads through MiXCR, storing one row per CDR3 protein. Of around 700,000 distinct CDR3 sequences listed, 20% to 25% were seen once; the top ten hold 9.4%. These data were likewise used in another study, on T cells of mothers and their children.

The sample comprised blood. These receptor sequences come from a boy between 10 and 17 years old in good health.

This clonotype was seen once. This chain joins TRBV29-1 and TRBJ2-5; D is perhaps TRBD1 (6 bases). CDR1 and CDR2 from the germline V gene are SQVTM and ANQGSEA. V lost 2 bases to trimming and J lost 11 bases, with 15 bases between them. The CDR3 covers 12 residues. Written as DNA, the CDR3 is TGCAGCGTTGAACAGGCCAGGGGAGAGCAGTACTTC. It encodes CSVEQARGEQYF.

This clonotype was observed a few times. The chain links TRBV5-1 to TRBJ2-1; either TRBD1 or TRBD2 may fit D (5 bases each). CDR3 size: 16 residues. Trimming pared 3 bases from V and 0 bases from J, leaving 13 bases between. In germline, CDR1 is SGHRS, CDR2 YFSETQ. The CDR3 DNA is TGCGCCAGCAGCTCGGGACCCCGGAGCTCCTACAATGAGCAGTTCTTC. It translates to CASSSGPRSSYNEQFF.

The genes are TRBV15 and TRBJ1-1; D is ambiguous. V dropped 1 base and J dropped 3 bases, with 6 bases sitting between them. The CDR3 extends over 13 amino acids. Germline V lookup: CDR1 LNHNV, CDR2 YYDKDF (reference sequence). In DNA form, the CDR3 reads TGTGCCACCAGCAGAGTGAGTGACACTGAAGCTTTCTTT. Translating gives CATSRVSDTEAFF.

The chain carries TRBV28 and TRBJ2-5; TRBD2 matches 8 bases. The DNA end is more similar to TRBJ2-1, so the J call may be wrong. CDR3 length: 16 residues. CDR1 MDHEN and CDR2 SYDVKM come from the germline V gene. Here the CDR3 reads CASSPRGGLIYNEQFF. The DNA for the CDR3 is TGTGCCAGCAGTCCCCGCGGGGGGCTTATCTACAATGAGCAGTTCTTC.

This clonotype showed up just a few times. A much larger clone lies one base from this, so it may be a read error. The chain links TRBV11-2 to TRBJ1-4; D ambiguous. CDR1 and CDR2 from the germline V gene are SGHAT and FQNNGV. The CDR3 has 13 residues. Trimming took off 0 bases at V and 4 bases at J, with 3 bases between the two ends. CDR3 sequence reads: CASSLERNEKLFF. In nucleotides, the CDR3 is TGTGCCAGCAGCTTAGAACGTAATGAAAAACTGTTTTTT.

The CDR3 spells CASTRGVSAEAFF. CDR3 DNA: TGTGCCAGCACTAGGGGGGTATCGGCTGAAGCTTTCTTT. The chain combines TRBV6-5 with TRBJ1-1, with D possibly matching TRBD1 (6 bases). Trimming took 7 bases from V and 6 from J, leaving 15 bases between them. Germline CDR1 MNHEY, CDR2 SVGAGI. This CDR3 contains 13 residues.

This clonotype occurred a few times. V usage is TRBV3-1 and J usage is TRBJ2-7, with 8 bases that match TRBD1. CDR1 and CDR2 (germline): LGHDT, YNNKEL (reference sequence). V was clipped by 5 bases and J by 7 bases; unmatched bases: 13. This CDR3 has 15 residues. The CDR3 DNA follows: TGTGCCAGCAGCACCCAAACAGGGGGGTCGGGGGAGCAGTACTTC. It is translated as CASSTQTGGSGEQYF.

The chain joins TRBV5-6 to TRBJ2-5; the match to TRBD1 covers 7 bases. The J call could be wrong; TRBJ2-7 is a better fit for the DNA end. Germline CDR1 reads SGHDT; CDR2 reads YYEEEE. This CDR3 has 12 amino acids. DNA of the CDR3: TGTGCCAGCAGCTCGACAGGGACCGAGCAGTACTTC. This sequence encodes CASSSTGTEQYF.

This clonotype was recorded a few times. The chain's CDR3 is CSGKRDEETQYF. The CDR3 DNA sequence: TGCAGCGGGAAAAGAGATGAAGAGACCCAGTACTTC. The chain links TRBV29-1 to TRBJ2-5; D gene unclear. The ends were cut back, 7 bases at V and 3 bases at J, with 12 bases in the middle. Germline V gives CDR1 SQVTM, CDR2 ANQGSEA. CDR3 length equals 12 residues.

The rearrangement uses TRBV28 and TRBJ2-2; D unresolved. This CDR3 is built from 12 residues. V was pared by 6 bases and J by 8 bases, with 10 bases between. Germline V gene lookup returns CDR1 MDHEN and CDR2 SYDVKM. The CDR3 spells CASRPIEGELFF. CDR3 nucleotide sequence: TGTGCCAGCAGACCCATAGAGGGGGAGCTGTTTTTT.